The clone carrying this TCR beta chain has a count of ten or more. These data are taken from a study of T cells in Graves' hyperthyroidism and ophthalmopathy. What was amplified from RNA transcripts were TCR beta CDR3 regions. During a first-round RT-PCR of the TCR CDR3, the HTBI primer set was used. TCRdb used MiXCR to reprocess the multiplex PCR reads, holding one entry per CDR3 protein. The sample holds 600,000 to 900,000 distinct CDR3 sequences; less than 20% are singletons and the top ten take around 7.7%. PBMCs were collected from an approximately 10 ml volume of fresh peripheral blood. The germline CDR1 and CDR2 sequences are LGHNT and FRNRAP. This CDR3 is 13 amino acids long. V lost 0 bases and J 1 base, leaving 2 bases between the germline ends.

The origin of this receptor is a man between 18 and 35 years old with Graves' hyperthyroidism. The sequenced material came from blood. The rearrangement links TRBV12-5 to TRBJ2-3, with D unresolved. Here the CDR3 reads CASGLVRTDTQYF. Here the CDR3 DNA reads TGTGCTAGTGGTTTGGTACGCACAGATACGCAGTATTTT.